This passage covers 12 T cell receptor beta chains from one sample sequenced in a study of spatial heterogeneity in lung cancer (dated by TCRdb to about 2019). Results the study describes overall, beyond this receptor: The tumor nonsynonymous mutation count correlated with the number of expanded intratumoral alpha and beta TCRs.

These receptors have no known antigen. Per the publication, the time point label means: sample taken at primary tumor resection. The library was produced with 5' RACE. Instrument on record: NextSeq 500. Using fastp trimming at Q25 and MiXCR clonotype assembly, TCRdb reanalyzed the public sequencing data and kept in-frame beta chains. Every entry covers one CDR3 protein and lists the most common genes and DNA from its rows. This sample has roughly 20,000 distinct CDR3 sequences in its table, and approximately 3% of those were observed once. Approximately 8.3% of the sample is held by the ten biggest clonotypes. Sequenced here: lung tumor tissue, sampled at surgery. These receptors were collected from a male donor with early-stage non-small cell lung cancer.

This clonotype is medium-sized within its sample. The gene calls are TRBV29-1 and TRBJ2-3; no reliable D call. Germline V gene sequence: CDR1 SQVTM, CDR2 ANQGSEA. V was cut by 3 bases and J by 1 base, with 11 bases left in between. The CDR3 consists of 14 residues. The CDR3 DNA is TGCAGCGTTGATAGTGACCTAGGCACAGATACGCAGTATTTT. Translating it yields CSVDSDLGTDTQYF.

This clonotype has a count of ten or more. J is TRBJ2-7 and V is TRBV5-1; D is unclear. Deletions cut 1 base from V and 2 bases from J, with 10 bases between. Germline CDR1 and CDR2: SGHRS and YFSETQ. The CDR3 runs 14 residues. CDR3 loop: CASSLQGPTYEQYF. The CDR3 DNA reads as TGCGCCAGCAGCTTGCAAGGGCCTACCTACGAGCAGTACTTC.

This clonotype has ten or more counts. V gene TRBV6-4 combines with J gene TRBJ2-1; D is uncertain. CDR1 and CDR2 (germline): MRHNA, SNTAGT. V was pared by 5 bases and J by 0 bases, with 14 bases between. CDR3 size: 16 residues. The CDR3 region is CASSPRPASSYNEQFF. The CDR3 nucleotides are TGTGCCAGCAGTCCTCGGCCGGCAAGCTCCTACAATGAGCAGTTCTTC.

This clonotype was counted at least ten times. This chain's CDR3 is CSANRQGSGEQYF. DNA for the CDR3: TGCAGCGCAAATCGACAGGGAAGCGGCGAGCAGTACTTC. The gene calls are TRBV29-1 and TRBJ2-7; 7 nucleotides agree with TRBD1. Germline V gene sequence: CDR1 SQVTM, CDR2 ANQGSEA. This CDR3 comprises 13 residues. Unmatched junction bases numbered 12, after V lost 7 bases and J lost 6 bases.

Many counts were recorded for this clonotype. The chain uses TRBV10-3 and TRBJ2-1; 11 nucleotides agree with TRBD1. The V segment lost 6 bases and the J segment 6 bases; nucleotides outside the gene matches: 4. The germline V gene has CDR1 ENHRY and CDR2 SYGVKD. The length of the CDR3 is 14 residues. The CDR3 coding sequence is TGTGCCATCAGAGGACAGGGGGCTTTCAATGAGCAGTTCTTC. This codes for CAIRGQGAFNEQFF.

This clonotype was observed many times. V usage is TRBV10-3 and J usage is TRBJ1-5; TRBD1 matches at 8 bases. The junction had 11 bases not matched to a gene; V was cut back by 0 bases and J by 1 base. The CDR3 covers 19 residues. Germline loops: CDR1 ENHRY, CDR2 SYGVKD. CDR3: CAISESSPDRGISNQPQHF. CDR3 bases: TGTGCCATCAGTGAGTCGAGTCCCGACAGGGGTATCAGCAATCAGCCCCAGCATTTT.

Ten or more counts support this clonotype. The chain combines TRBV12-3 or TRBV12-4 with TRBJ2-1; 7 positions match TRBD2. Germline trimming cut 0 bases from V and 0 bases from J; bases unmatched to any gene: 5. This CDR3 comprises 17 residues. The chain's CDR3 is CASSLAVSGDSYNEQFF. The DNA of the CDR3 is TGTGCCAGCAGTTTAGCCGTGAGCGGGGACTCCTACAATGAGCAGTTCTTC.

In this sample, this clonotype turned up many times. This sequence joins TRBV6-5 and TRBJ2-3; possibly TRBD1 or TRBD2 for D (5 bases each). The germline V gene encodes CDR1 MNHEY and CDR2 SVGAGI. The V end was cut by 2 bases, the J end by 8 bases, with 11 bases between. The CDR3 loop spans 13 amino acids. CDR3 in DNA: TGTGCCAGCAGTTACCCGGGGACGGGTACGCAGTATTTT. It encodes CASSYPGTGTQYF.

This clonotype was seen repeatedly, ten times or more. The chain has TRBV3-1 and TRBJ2-1; tentative D call: TRBD2 (5 bases). Germline V CDR1 and CDR2: LGHDT, YNNKEL (reference sequence). V lost 1 base and J lost 4, with 14 bases in between. CDR3 length: 16 amino acids. As DNA, the CDR3 is TGTGCCAGCAGCCAAGCGGGCGGGTTTGAATACAATGAGCAGTTCTTC. This codes for CASSQAGGFEYNEQFF.

In this sample, this clonotype turned up many times. The J gene is TRBJ2-3, the V gene TRBV7-9; the D is unclear. Trimming took off 2 bases at V and 0 bases at J, with 6 bases between the two ends. CDR1 is SEHNR, CDR2 FQNEAQ, per germline (reference sequence). The CDR3 loop spans 14 amino acids. This CDR3 reads CASSLMGSTDTQYF. DNA for the CDR3: TGTGCCAGCAGCTTAATGGGGAGCACAGATACGCAGTATTTT. The whole variable domain, remainder taken from reference TRBV7-9 and TRBJ2-3, is DTGVSQNPRHKITKRGQNVTFRCDPISEHNRLYWYRQTLGQGPEFLTYFQNEAQLEKSRLLSDRFSAERPKGSFSTLEIQRTEQGDSAMYLCASSLMGSTDTQYFGPGTRLTVL.

This clonotype appeared many times. The V and J genes are TRBV6-2 or TRBV6-3 and TRBJ2-5; TRBD2 agrees at 7 bases. V lost 6 bases to trimming and J lost 3 bases; unmatched junction nucleotides: 7. Germline CDR1 reads MNHEY; CDR2 reads SVGEGT. The CDR3 spans 14 residues. The CDR3 here is CASRPGLDKETQYF. CDR3 sequence (DNA): TGTGCCAGCAGGCCCGGACTAGACAAAGAGACCCAGTACTTC.

This clonotype is medium-sized by share. This chain's CDR3 is CASSSWDRGRTDTQYF. CDR3 DNA sequence: TGTGCCAGCAGTTCCTGGGACAGGGGGAGGACAGATACGCAGTATTTT. The chain uses TRBV12-3 or TRBV12-4 and TRBJ2-3, with TRBD1 matching over 11 bases. The CDR3 has 16 amino acids. V gave up 4 bases and J gave up 3 bases; unmatched junction bases: 6.